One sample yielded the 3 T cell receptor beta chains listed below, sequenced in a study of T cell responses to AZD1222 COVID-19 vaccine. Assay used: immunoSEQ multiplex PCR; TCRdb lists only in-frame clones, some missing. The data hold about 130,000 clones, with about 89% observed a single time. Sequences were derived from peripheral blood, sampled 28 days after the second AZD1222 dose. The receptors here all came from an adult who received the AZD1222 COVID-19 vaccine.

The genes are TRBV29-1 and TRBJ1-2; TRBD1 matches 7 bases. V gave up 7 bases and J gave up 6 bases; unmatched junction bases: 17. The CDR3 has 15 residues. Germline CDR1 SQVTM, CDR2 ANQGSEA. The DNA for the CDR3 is TGCAGCGCCGCCGCCCCCGGGACAGAAATCCATGGCTACACCTTC. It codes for CSAAAPGTEIHGYTF.

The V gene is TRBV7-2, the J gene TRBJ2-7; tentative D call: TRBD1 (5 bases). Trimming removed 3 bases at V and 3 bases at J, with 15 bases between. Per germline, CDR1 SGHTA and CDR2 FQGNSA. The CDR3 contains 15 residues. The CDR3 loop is CASSLPGAESYEQYF. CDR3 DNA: TGTGCCAGCAGCTTGCCTGGGGCCGAAAGCTACGAGCAGTACTTC.

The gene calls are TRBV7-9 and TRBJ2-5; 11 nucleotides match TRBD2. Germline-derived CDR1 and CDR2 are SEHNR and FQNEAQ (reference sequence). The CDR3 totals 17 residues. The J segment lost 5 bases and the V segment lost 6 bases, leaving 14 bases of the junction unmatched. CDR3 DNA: TGTGCCAGCAGTCCGATTATAGCGGGAGGGCCTCGGGAGACCCAGTACTTC. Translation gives CASSPIIAGGPRETQYF.